A selection of T cell receptor beta chains follows, all from one sample in a study of T-cell reconstitution after alpha-beta-depleted transplantation in children. TCRdb ran MiXCR on the PCR reads and lists one entry per CDR3 protein. This table holds hundreds of thousands of distinct CDR3 sequences, about an eighth found once. The sample consisted of PBMCs, taken before TCRalphabeta/CD19-depleted stem cell transplant. Receptors were obtained from a girl aged 2 to 10 with congenital amegakaryocytic thrombocytopenia, due to receive a stem cell transplant. Each CDR3 is given with its conserved first and last residue. A D gene is named only where the DNA matches it firmly. Expanded clones are given a class, and other clones once, few, many or no size at all.

J: TRBJ1-5; V: TRBV12-3/TRBV12-4; D: -; size: many; DNA: TGTGCCAGCAGTTCCAGTTATAGCAATCAGCCCCAGCATTTT; CDR3: CASSSSYSNQPQHF
J: TRBJ2-5; V: TRBV12-3/TRBV12-4; D: TRBD2; size: many; DNA: TGTGCCAGCAGTTGGGGCCCAGCGGGGGAGACCCAGTACTTC; CDR3: CASSWGPAGETQYF
J: TRBJ1-2; V: TRBV12-3/TRBV12-4; D: -; size: many; DNA: TGTGCCAGCAGTTCCACCCGACTCTTCTATGGCTACACCTTC; CDR3: CASSSTRLFYGYTF
J: TRBJ2-5; V: TRBV9; D: -; size: few; DNA: TGTGCCAGCAGCGTAGATAGGGGGTGGCGAGAGACCCAGTACTTC; CDR3: CASSVDRGWRETQYF
J: TRBJ2-7; V: TRBV7-2; D: TRBD2; size: many; DNA: TGTGCCAGCAGCCCCGGACTAGCGGGCTTATACACCCCGAGCTCCTACGAGCAGTACTTC; CDR3: CASSPGLAGLYTPSSYEQYF
J: TRBJ2-1; V: TRBV19; D: TRBD1; size: -; DNA: TGTGCCAGTAAGAGGGACAGGGGAATTTCCTACAATGAGCAGTTCTTC; CDR3: CASKRDRGISYNEQFF
J: TRBJ2-1; V: TRBV12-3/TRBV12-4; D: TRBD2; size: -; DNA: TGTGCCAGCAGAGACTTCTCAGGCGGGAGCGATGAGCAGTTCTTC; CDR3: CASRDFSGGSDEQFF
J: TRBJ1-5; V: TRBV10-3; D: -; size: -; DNA: TGTGCCACCGCAGGGGATAGCAATCAGCCCCAGCATTTT; CDR3: CATAGDSNQPQHF
J: TRBJ2-1; V: TRBV20-1; D: -; size: many; DNA: TGCAGTGCTAGGGCTAGCCCCTACAATGAGCAGTTCTTC; CDR3: CSARASPYNEQFF
J: TRBJ1-2; V: TRBV3-1; D: TRBD1; size: few; DNA: TGTGCCAGCAGAATTGGGACAGACGGCTACACCTTC; CDR3: CASRIGTDGYTF
J: TRBJ2-7; V: TRBV20-1; D: -; size: -; DNA: TGCAGTGCTACGGCGACGGGAGTTCGGGACGAGCAGTACTTC; CDR3: CSATATGVRDEQYF
J: TRBJ2-5; V: TRBV28; D: -; size: many; DNA: TGTGCCAGCAGTCGAGACAGAATATGGGAGACCCAGTACTTC; CDR3: CASSRDRIWETQYF
J: TRBJ1-2; V: TRBV4-1; D: -; size: many; DNA: TGCGCCAGCAGCCTCCGGGGCGGGGACCTATATGGCTACACCTTC; CDR3: CASSLRGGDLYGYTF
J: TRBJ2-1; V: TRBV4-1; D: TRBD2; size: few; DNA: TGCGCCAGCAGCCAAGAAAGAGCCACCGGGACTAGCGGGAGATATGAGCAGTTCTTC; CDR3: CASSQERATGTSGRYEQFF
J: TRBJ2-7; V: TRBV20-1; D: TRBD2; size: -; DNA: TGCAGTGCTAGACCCAAAACTAGCGCAGACATCTACGAGCAGTACTTC; CDR3: CSARPKTSADIYEQYF
J: TRBJ2-2; V: TRBV7-2; D: -; size: few; DNA: TGTGCCAGCAGCTCCCGGAGGGCCGCCAACACCGGGGAGCTGTTTTTT; CDR3: CASSSRRAANTGELFF
J: TRBJ2-1; V: TRBV5-4; D: -; size: few; DNA: TGTGCCAGCAGCTGGCCGGGACAAGGTCAGCGGGCGCGGATCAATGAGCAGTTCTTC; CDR3: CASSWPGQGQRARINEQFF
J: TRBJ2-1; V: TRBV4-1; D: -; size: many; DNA: TGTGCCAGCAGCCAAGCACCCTACAATGAGCAGTTCTTC; CDR3: CASSQAPYNEQFF
J: TRBJ1-4; V: TRBV5-1; D: -; size: few; DNA: TGCGCCAGCAGCTTGGAGAAGATGGGAGGGGAAAAACTGTTTTTT; CDR3: CASSLEKMGGEKLFF
J: TRBJ2-1; V: TRBV7-6; D: -; size: few; DNA: TGTGCCAGCAGCTTTTATACGGGAGCCTACAATGAGCAGTTCTTC; CDR3: CASSFYTGAYNEQFF
J: TRBJ1-1; V: TRBV6-1; D: -; size: -; DNA: TGTGCCTCCCGATGGGGGGCGGAAAACACTGAAGCTTTCTTT; CDR3: CASRWGAENTEAFF
J: TRBJ2-7; V: TRBV29-1; D: -; size: many; DNA: TGCAGCGTTGGACAGGTTGTCTACGAGCAGTACTTC; CDR3: CSVGQVVYEQYF
J: TRBJ2-2; V: TRBV20-1; D: -; size: many; DNA: TGCAGTGCTAGACCGGATCGATCCGGGGAGCTGTTTTTT; CDR3: CSARPDRSGELFF
J: TRBJ2-5; V: TRBV19; D: -; size: few; DNA: TGTGCCAGTAGTATAACGGCCGGGATCCCCTACAAACGCAAGGAGACCCAGTACTTC; CDR3: CASSITAGIPYKRKETQYF
J: TRBJ2-1; V: TRBV20-1; D: TRBD2; size: -; DNA: TGCAGTGCTAGAGAAGGTAGCACTAGCGGGACGTCCTACAATGAGCAGTTCTTC; CDR3: CSAREGSTSGTSYNEQFF
J: TRBJ2-1; V: TRBV20-1; D: TRBD2; size: many; DNA: TGCAGTGCTCTTTCTCTGAACGGGAGGTATCGGGGTGAGCAGTTCTTC; CDR3: CSALSLNGRYRGEQFF
J: TRBJ2-1; V: TRBV27; D: TRBD2; size: -; DNA: TGTGCCAGCAGCCCTAGCGGGTGGGGGGAATCCTACAATGAGCAGTTCTTC; CDR3: CASSPSGWGESYNEQFF
J: TRBJ2-3; V: TRBV20-1; D: TRBD2; size: many; DNA: TGCAGTGCTTATCCAACTAGCGGAGGGGGACGGCCCACAGATACGCAGTATTTT; CDR3: CSAYPTSGGGRPTDTQYF
J: TRBJ2-1; V: TRBV29-1; D: -; size: many; DNA: TGCAGCGTAAGGACAGGAGCGGGTGAGCAGTTCTTC; CDR3: CSVRTGAGEQFF
J: TRBJ1-5; V: TRBV6-5; D: TRBD1; size: many; DNA: TGTGCCAGCAGTTACTCGGCGGGACAGGGGTGGGATCAGCCCCAGCATTTT; CDR3: CASSYSAGQGWDQPQHF
J: TRBJ2-1; V: TRBV4-1; D: -; size: many; DNA: TGCGCCAGCAGCCAAGAGCGCTCAATATCCTACAATGAGCAGTTCTTC; CDR3: CASSQERSISYNEQFF
J: TRBJ2-7; V: TRBV11-1; D: TRBD2; size: -; DNA: TGTGCCAGCAGCTTATCCAGGCTGGCGGGAGGGTTACCTCTCTCCTACGAGCAGTACTTC; CDR3: CASSLSRLAGGLPLSYEQYF
J: TRBJ1-1; V: TRBV20-1; D: TRBD1; size: few; DNA: TGCAGTGCCTACAGGGGAACTGAAGCTTTCTTT; CDR3: CSAYRGTEAFF
J: TRBJ1-5; V: TRBV7-6; D: -; size: many; DNA: TGTGCCAGCAGCCTGAATGGGGGGAGCAATCAGCCCCAGCATTTT; CDR3: CASSLNGGSNQPQHF
J: TRBJ2-7; V: TRBV20-1; D: -; size: -; DNA: TGCAGTGCTAGTTCGTTGGGAGGTTACTACGAGCAGTACTTC; CDR3: CSASSLGGYYEQYF
J: TRBJ1-3; V: TRBV9; D: TRBD1; size: many; DNA: TGTGCCAGCAGCGTCCAGGGGGCGCCCCCTGGAAACACCATATATTTT; CDR3: CASSVQGAPPGNTIYF
J: TRBJ2-3; V: TRBV20-1; D: -; size: -; DNA: TGCAGTGCTACCCTCGGGACTTACCCCGGTGCAGATACGCAGTATTTT; CDR3: CSATLGTYPGADTQYF
J: TRBJ1-5; V: TRBV19; D: -; size: few; DNA: TGTGCCAGTAGTATTTCGGGGGGCAATCAGCCCCAGCATTTT; CDR3: CASSISGGNQPQHF
J: TRBJ1-1; V: TRBV5-6; D: TRBD1; size: -; DNA: TGTGCCAGCAGCGGGACAGGGTTAACTGAAGCTTTCTTT; CDR3: CASSGTGLTEAFF
J: TRBJ2-7; V: TRBV5-1; D: -; size: many; DNA: TGCGCCAGCAGCCAACAGGGAGGTCGCTACGAGCAGTACTTC; CDR3: CASSQQGGRYEQYF
J: TRBJ2-3; V: TRBV7-9; D: TRBD2; size: few; DNA: TGTGCCAGCAGCTTGTGGGGGGGAACCACAGATACGCAGTATTTT; CDR3: CASSLWGGTTDTQYF
J: TRBJ2-3; V: TRBV20-1; D: TRBD2; size: few; DNA: TGCAGTGCAAGCGGACTAGCGGGAGTAACAGATACGCAGTATTTT; CDR3: CSASGLAGVTDTQYF
J: TRBJ1-1; V: TRBV12-3/TRBV12-4; D: -; size: many; DNA: TGTGCCAGCACCGCGTCAATGAACACTGAAGCTTTCTTT; CDR3: CASTASMNTEAFF
J: TRBJ1-1; V: TRBV7-2; D: -; size: -; DNA: TGTGCCAGCAGCTTAGTAGGGTATCCTGAAGCTTTCTTT; CDR3: CASSLVGYPEAFF
J: TRBJ1-2; V: TRBV18; D: -; size: -; DNA: TGTGCCAGCTCACCTAATCAGGGGAGTGCCTATGGCTACACCTTC; CDR3: CASSPNQGSAYGYTF
J: TRBJ2-5; V: TRBV15; D: -; size: many; DNA: TGTGCCACCAGCAGAGATCGCTGGAGCGAACGGTACCAAGAGACCCAGTACTTC; CDR3: CATSRDRWSERYQETQYF
J: TRBJ1-4; V: TRBV5-5; D: -; size: few; DNA: TGTGCCAGCAGCTTGGGCAGCGGTGAAAAACTGTTTTTT; CDR3: CASSLGSGEKLFF
J: TRBJ2-1; V: TRBV15; D: -; size: -; DNA: TGTGCCACCAGCACCTACCGGGAGATATACAATGAGCAGTTCTTC; CDR3: CATSTYREIYNEQFF
J: TRBJ2-5; V: TRBV2; D: -; size: -; DNA: TGTGCCAGCAGTGAAAGACGTAACAAAGAGACCCAGTACTTC; CDR3: CASSERRNKETQYF
J: TRBJ2-3; V: TRBV5-1; D: TRBD2; size: few; DNA: TGCGCCAGCAGCCAACTCTATTTGACTAGCGGGAGAAGCACAGATACGCAGTATTTT; CDR3: CASSQLYLTSGRSTDTQYF
J: TRBJ2-7; V: TRBV20-1; D: -; size: few; DNA: TGCAGTGCTAGAGATCGGTTTGACGGCGACGAGCAGTACTTC; CDR3: CSARDRFDGDEQYF
J: TRBJ1-2; V: TRBV28; D: -; size: many; DNA: TGTGCCAGCAGTTCGAGGCAGTTATCTAGCTACACCTTC; CDR3: CASSSRQLSSYTF
J: TRBJ2-1; V: TRBV7-2; D: -; size: many; DNA: TGTGCCAGCAGCAAGTTGGATGAGCAGTTCTTC; CDR3: CASSKLDEQFF
J: TRBJ1-3; V: TRBV20-1; D: -; size: many; DNA: TGCAGTGCTAGAGATTGGGTTTCTGGAAACACCATATATTTT; CDR3: CSARDWVSGNTIYF
J: TRBJ2-1; V: TRBV6-5; D: -; size: -; DNA: TGTGCCAGCAGTAACCCTAGGGGACAAGGGAACAATGAGCAGTTCTTC; CDR3: CASSNPRGQGNNEQFF
J: TRBJ2-1; V: TRBV5-6; D: -; size: many; DNA: TGTGCCAGCAGCTTAGCGTTGAATGAGCAGTTCTTC; CDR3: CASSLALNEQFF
J: TRBJ2-1; V: TRBV5-1; D: TRBD2; size: many; DNA: TGCGCCAGCAGCTTGGGCGCCGGGACTAGCGGGAGAGGCAATGAGCAGTTCTTC; CDR3: CASSLGAGTSGRGNEQFF
J: TRBJ2-1; V: TRBV5-1; D: -; size: many; DNA: TGCGCCAGCAGCTTCGGAACCGGGACAACCTACAATGAGCAGTTCTTC; CDR3: CASSFGTGTTYNEQFF
J: TRBJ1-1; V: TRBV18; D: -; size: few; DNA: TGTGCCAGCTCACCGAGAACTACAGGGTTAATGAACACTGAAGCTTTCTTT; CDR3: CASSPRTTGLMNTEAFF